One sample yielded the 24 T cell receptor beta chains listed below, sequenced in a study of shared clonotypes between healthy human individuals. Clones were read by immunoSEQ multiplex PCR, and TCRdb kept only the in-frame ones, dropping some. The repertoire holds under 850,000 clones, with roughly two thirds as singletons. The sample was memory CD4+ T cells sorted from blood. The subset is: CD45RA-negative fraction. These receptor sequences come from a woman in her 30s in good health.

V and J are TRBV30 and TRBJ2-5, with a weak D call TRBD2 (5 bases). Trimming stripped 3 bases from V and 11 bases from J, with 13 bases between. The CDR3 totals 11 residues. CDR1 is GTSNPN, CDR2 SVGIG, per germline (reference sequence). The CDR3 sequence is CAWRGMREQYF. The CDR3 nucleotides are TGTGCCTGGAGAGGGATGAGGGAGCAGTACTTC.

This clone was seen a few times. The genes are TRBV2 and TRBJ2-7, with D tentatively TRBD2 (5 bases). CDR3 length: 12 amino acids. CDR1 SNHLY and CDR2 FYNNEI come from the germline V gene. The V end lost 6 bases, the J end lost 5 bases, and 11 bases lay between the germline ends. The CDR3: CASRRASNEQYF. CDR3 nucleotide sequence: TGTGCCAGCAGGAGGGCTTCGAACGAGCAGTACTTC.

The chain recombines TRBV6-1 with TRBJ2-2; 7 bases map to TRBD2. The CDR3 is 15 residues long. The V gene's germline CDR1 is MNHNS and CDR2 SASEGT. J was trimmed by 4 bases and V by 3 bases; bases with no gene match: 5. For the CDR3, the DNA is TGTGCCAGCAGTGAGGACGGACTAGTCACCGGGGAGCTGTTTTTT. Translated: CASSEDGLVTGELFF.

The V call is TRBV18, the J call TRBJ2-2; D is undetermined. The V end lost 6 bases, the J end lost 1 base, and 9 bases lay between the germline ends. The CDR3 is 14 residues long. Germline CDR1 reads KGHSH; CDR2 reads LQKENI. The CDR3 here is CASSRRVNTGELFF. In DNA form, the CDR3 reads TGTGCCAGCTCCCGGAGAGTGAACACCGGGGAGCTGTTTTTT.

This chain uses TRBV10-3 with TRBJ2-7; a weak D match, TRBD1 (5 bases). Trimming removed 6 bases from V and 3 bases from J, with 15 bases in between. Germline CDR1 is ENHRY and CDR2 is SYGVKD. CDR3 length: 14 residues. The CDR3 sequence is CAISGSSGHYEQYF. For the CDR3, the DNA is TGTGCCATCAGCGGAAGTTCCGGACACTACGAGCAGTACTTC.

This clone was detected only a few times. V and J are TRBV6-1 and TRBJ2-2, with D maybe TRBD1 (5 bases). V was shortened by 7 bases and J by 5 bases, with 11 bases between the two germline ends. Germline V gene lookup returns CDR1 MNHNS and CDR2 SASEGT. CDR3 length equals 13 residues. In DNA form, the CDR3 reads TGTGCCAGCACCCAGGGTGATACCGGGGAGCTGTTTTTT. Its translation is CASTQGDTGELFF.

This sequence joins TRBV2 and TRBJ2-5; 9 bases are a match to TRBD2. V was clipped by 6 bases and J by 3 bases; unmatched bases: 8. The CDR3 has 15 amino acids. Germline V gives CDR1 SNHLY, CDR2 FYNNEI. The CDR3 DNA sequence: TGTGCCAGCAGAGCCGATATAGCGGGAGAAGAGACCCAGTACTTC. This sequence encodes CASRADIAGEETQYF. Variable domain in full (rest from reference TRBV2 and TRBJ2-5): EPEVTQTPSHQVTQMGQEVILRCVPISNHLYFYWYRQILGQKVEFLVSFYNNEISEKSEIFDDQFSVERPDGSNFTLKIRSTKLEDSAMYFCASRADIAGEETQYFGPGTRLLVL.

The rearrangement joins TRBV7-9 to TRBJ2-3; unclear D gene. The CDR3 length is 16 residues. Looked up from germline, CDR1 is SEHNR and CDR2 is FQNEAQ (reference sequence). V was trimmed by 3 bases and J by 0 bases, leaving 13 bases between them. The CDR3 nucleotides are TGTGCCAGCAGCTTTAGTGGCACATATAGCACAGATACGCAGTATTTT. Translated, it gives CASSFSGTYSTDTQYF.

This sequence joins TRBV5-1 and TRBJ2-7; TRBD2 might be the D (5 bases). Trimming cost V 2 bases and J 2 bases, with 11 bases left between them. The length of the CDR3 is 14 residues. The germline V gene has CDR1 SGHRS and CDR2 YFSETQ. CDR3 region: CASSFDGITYEQYF. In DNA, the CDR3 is TGCGCCAGCAGCTTCGACGGGATAACCTACGAGCAGTACTTC.

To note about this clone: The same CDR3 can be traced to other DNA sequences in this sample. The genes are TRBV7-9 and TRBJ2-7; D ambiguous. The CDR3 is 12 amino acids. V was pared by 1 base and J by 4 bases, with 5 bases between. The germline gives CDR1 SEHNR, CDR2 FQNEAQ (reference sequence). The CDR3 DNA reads TGTGCCAGCAGCTTAGAAGCTTACGAGCAGTACTTC. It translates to CASSLEAYEQYF. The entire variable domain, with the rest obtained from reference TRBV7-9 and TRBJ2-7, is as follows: DTGVSQNPRHKITKRGQNVTFRCDPISEHNRLYWYRQTLGQGPEFLTYFQNEAQLEKSRLLSDRFSAERPKGSFSTLEIQRTEQGDSAMYLCASSLEAYEQYFGPGTRLTVT.

CDR3 DNA sequence: TGTGCCAGCAGGCGGGAGACTGCGGGGGAGACCCAGTACTTC. The encoded protein is CASRRETAGETQYF. This rearrangement joins TRBV7-2 to TRBJ2-5, with 7 bases matching TRBD2. J gave up 5 bases and V 6 bases, and 9 bases lay outside the gene matches. This CDR3 has 14 amino acids. In germline, CDR1 is SGHTA, CDR2 FQGNSA.

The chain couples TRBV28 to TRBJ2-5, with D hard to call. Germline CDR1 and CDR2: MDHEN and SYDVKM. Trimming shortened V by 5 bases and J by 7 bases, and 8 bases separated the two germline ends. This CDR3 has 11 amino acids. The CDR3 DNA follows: TGTGCCAGCAGTATTAAGGGGACCCAGTACTTC. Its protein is CASSIKGTQYF.

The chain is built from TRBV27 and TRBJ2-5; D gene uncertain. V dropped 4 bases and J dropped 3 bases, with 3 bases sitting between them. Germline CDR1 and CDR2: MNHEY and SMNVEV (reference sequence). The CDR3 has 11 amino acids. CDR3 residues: CASSSKETQYF. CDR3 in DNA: TGTGCCAGCAGTTCCAAAGAGACCCAGTACTTC.

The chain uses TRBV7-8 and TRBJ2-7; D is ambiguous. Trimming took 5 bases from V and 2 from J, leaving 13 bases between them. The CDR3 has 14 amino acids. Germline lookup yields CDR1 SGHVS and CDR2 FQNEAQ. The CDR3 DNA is TGTGCCAGCAGCGCTCCTGGATCCCCCTACGAGCAGTACTTC. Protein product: CASSAPGSPYEQYF. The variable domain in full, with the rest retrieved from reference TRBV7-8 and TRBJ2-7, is GAGVSQSPRYKVAKRGQDVALRCDPISGHVSLFWYQQALGQGPEFLTYFQNEAQLDKSGLPSDRFFAERPEGSVSTLKIQRTQQEDSAVYLCASSAPGSPYEQYFGPGTRLTVT.

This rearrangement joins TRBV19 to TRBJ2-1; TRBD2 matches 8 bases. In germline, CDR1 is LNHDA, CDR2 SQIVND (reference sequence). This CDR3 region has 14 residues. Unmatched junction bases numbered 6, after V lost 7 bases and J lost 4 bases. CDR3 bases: TGTGCCAGTACTTCACTAGCGGCGTACAATGAGCAGTTCTTC. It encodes CASTSLAAYNEQFF. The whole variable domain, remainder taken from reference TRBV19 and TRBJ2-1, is DGGITQSPKYLFRKEGQNVTLSCEQNLNHDAMYWYRQDPGQGLRLIYYSQIVNDFQKGDIAEGYSVSREKKESFPLTVTSAQKNPTAFYLCASTSLAAYNEQFFGPGTRLTVL.

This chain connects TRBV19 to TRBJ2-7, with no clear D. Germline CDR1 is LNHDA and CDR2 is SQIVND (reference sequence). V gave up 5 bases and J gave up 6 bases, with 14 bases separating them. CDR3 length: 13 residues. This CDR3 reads CASSLGHATEQYF. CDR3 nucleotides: TGTGCCAGTAGTCTTGGCCACGCCACCGAGCAGTACTTC.

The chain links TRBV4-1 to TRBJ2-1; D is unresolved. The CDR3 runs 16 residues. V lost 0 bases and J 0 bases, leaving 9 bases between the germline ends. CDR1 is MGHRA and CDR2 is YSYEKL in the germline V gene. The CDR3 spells CASSQERVFSYNEQFF. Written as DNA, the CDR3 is TGCGCCAGCAGCCAAGAACGGGTATTCTCCTACAATGAGCAGTTCTTC.

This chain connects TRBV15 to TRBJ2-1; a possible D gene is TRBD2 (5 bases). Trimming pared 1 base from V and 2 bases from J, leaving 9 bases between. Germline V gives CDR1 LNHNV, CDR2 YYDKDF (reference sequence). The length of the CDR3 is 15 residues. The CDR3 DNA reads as TGTGCCACCAGCAGAGCATGGGGAGCCTACAATGAGCAGTTCTTC. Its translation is CATSRAWGAYNEQFF. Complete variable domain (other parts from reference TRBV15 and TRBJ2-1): DAMVIQNPRYQVTQFGKPVTLSCSQTLNHNVMYWYQQKSSQAPKLLFHYYDKDFNNEADTPDNFQSRRPNTSFCFLDIRSPGLGDTAMYLCATSRAWGAYNEQFFGPGTRLTVL.

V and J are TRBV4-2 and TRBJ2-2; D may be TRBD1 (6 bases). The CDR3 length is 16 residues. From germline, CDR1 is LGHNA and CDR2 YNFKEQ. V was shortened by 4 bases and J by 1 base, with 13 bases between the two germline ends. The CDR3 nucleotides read TGTGCCAGCAGCCCCCACGGGACAAAGAACACCGGGGAGCTGTTTTTT. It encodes CASSPHGTKNTGELFF.

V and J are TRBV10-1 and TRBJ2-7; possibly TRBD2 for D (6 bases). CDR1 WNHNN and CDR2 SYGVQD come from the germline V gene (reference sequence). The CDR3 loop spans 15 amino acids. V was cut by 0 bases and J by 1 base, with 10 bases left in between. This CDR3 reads CASSESLGTSYEQYF. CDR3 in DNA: TGCGCCAGCAGTGAGTCCCTAGGGACTTCCTACGAGCAGTACTTC.

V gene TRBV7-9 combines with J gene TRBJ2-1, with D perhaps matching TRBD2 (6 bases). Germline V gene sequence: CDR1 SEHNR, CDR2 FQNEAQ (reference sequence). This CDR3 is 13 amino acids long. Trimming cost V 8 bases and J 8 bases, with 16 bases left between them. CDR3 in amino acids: CASSRTGVDEQFF. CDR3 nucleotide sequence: TGTGCCAGCTCCCGGACGGGGGTTGATGAGCAGTTCTTC.

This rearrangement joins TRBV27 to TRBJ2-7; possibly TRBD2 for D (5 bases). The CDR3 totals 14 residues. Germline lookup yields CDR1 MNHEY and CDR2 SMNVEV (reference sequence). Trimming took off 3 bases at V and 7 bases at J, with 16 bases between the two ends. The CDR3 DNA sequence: TGTGCCAGCAGTTTCGATGGGAGCGTGGGGGAGCAGTACTTC. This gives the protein CASSFDGSVGEQYF.

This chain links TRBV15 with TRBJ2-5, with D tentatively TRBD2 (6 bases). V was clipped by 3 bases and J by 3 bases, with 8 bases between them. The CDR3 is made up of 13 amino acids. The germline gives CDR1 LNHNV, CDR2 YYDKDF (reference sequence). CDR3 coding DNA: TGTGCCACCAGCAGGGGACTCGAAGAGACCCAGTACTTC. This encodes CATSRGLEETQYF.

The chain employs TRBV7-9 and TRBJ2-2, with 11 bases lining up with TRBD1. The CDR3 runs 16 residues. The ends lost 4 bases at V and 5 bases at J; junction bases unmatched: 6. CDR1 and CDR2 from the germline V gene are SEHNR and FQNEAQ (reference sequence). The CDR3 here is CASSSGQGVVTGELFF. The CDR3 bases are TGTGCCAGCAGCTCGGGACAGGGGGTGGTGACCGGGGAGCTGTTTTTT. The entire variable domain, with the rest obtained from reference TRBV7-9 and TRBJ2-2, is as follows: DTGVSQNPRHKITKRGQNVTFRCDPISEHNRLYWYRQTLGQGPEFLTYFQNEAQLEKSRLLSDRFSAERPKGSFSTLEIQRTEQGDSAMYLCASSSGQGVVTGELFFGEGSRLTVL.